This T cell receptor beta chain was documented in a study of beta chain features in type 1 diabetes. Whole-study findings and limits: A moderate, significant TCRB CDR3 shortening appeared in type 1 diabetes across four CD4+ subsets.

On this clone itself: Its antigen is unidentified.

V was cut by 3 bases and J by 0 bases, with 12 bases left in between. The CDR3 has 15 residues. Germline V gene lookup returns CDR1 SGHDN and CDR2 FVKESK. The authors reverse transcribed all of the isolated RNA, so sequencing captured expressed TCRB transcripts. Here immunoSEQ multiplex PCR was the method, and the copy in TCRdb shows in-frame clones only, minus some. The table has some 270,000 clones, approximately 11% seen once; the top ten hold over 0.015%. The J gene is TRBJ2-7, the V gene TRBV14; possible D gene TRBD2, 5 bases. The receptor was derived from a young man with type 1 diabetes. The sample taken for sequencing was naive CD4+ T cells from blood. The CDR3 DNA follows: TGTGCCAGCAGCCACGGACTCCTTAGCTCCTACGAGCAGTACTTC. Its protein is CASSHGLLSSYEQYF.